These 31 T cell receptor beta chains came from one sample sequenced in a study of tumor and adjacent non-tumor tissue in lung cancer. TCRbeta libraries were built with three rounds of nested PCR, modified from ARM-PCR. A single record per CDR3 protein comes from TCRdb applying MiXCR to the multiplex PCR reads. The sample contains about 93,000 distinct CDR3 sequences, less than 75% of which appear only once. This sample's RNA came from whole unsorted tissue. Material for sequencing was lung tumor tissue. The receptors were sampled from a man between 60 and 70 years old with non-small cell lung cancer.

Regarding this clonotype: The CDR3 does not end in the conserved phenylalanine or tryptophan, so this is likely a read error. Here the CDR3 DNA reads TGCAGCGTTGAGGGGACAGGGGCCAGAGCCTACGAGCAGTACCTC. This translates into CSVEGTGARAYEQYL. The J gene is TRBJ2-7, the V gene TRBV29-1; 10 nucleotides line up with TRBD1. V was clipped by 3 bases and J by 2 bases; unmatched bases: 7. CDR1 and CDR2 from the germline V gene are SQVTM and ANQGSEA. CDR3 length equals 15 residues.

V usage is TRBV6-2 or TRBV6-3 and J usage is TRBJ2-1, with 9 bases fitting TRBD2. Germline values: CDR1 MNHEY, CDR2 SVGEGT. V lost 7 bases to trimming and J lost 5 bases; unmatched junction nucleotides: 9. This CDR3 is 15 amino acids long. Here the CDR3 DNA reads TGTGCCAGCACCCCGATAATAGCGGGGGACAATGAGCAGTTCTTC. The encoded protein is CASTPIIAGDNEQFF.

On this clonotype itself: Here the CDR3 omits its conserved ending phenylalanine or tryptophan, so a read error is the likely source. Here the CDR3 reads CASSQPRRSSYNEQFY. DNA of the CDR3: TGTGCCAGCAGCCAGCCCCGGAGGAGCTCCTACAATGAGCAGTTCTAC. The chain is built from TRBV11-2 and TRBJ2-1; perhaps TRBD2 as D (5 bases). The CDR3 has 16 residues. Trimming took 5 bases from V and 0 from J, leaving 14 bases between them. Germline assignment: CDR1 SGHAT and CDR2 FQNNGV.

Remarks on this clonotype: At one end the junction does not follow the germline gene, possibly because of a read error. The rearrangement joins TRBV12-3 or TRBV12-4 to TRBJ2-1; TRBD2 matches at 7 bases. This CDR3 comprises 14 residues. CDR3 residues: CASSLAAGSNEQFF. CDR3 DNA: TGTGCCAGCAGCTTAGCAGCGGGAAGCAATGAGCAGTTCTTC.

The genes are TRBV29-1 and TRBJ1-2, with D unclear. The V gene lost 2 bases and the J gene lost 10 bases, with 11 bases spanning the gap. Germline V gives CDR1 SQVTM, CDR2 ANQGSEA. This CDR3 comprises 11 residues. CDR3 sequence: CSVENGNDYTF. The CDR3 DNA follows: TGCAGCGTTGAAAATGGTAATGACTACACCTTC.

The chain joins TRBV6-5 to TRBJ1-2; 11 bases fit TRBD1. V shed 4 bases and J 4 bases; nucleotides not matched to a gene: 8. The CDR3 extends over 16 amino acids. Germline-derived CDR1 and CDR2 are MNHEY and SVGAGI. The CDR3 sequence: CASSSLPGQGAYGYTF. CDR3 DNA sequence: TGTGCCAGCAGTTCTCTACCCGGACAGGGGGCCTATGGCTACACCTTC.

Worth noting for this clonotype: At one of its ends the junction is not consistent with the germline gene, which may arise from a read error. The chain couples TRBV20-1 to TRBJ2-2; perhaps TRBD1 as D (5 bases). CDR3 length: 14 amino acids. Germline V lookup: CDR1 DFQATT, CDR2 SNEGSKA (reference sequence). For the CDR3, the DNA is TGCATTGCTAGAGAGCTGAGACACCCCTCAGGGCTGTTCTTT. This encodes CIARELRHPSGLFF.

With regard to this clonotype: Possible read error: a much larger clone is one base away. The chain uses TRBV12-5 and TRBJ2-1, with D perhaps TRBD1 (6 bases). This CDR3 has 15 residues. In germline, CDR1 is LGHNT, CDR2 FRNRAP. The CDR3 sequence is CTSGLKQGSYNEQFF. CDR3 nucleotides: TGTACTAGTGGTTTGAAACAGGGTTCCTACAATGAGCAGTTCTTC.

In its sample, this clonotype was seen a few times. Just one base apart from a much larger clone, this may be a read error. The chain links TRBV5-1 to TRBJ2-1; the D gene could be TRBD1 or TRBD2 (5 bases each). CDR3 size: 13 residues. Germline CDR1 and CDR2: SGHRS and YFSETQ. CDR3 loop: CTSSFEGLDEQFF. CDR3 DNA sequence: TGCACCAGCAGCTTTGAGGGGCTAGATGAGCAGTTCTTC.

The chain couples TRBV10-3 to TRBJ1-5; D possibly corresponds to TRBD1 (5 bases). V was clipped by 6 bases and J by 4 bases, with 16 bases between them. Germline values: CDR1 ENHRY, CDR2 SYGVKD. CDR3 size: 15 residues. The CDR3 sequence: CAISYGHNSNQPQHF. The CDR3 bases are TGTGCCATCAGCTACGGACACAATTCAAATCAGCCCCAGCATTTT.

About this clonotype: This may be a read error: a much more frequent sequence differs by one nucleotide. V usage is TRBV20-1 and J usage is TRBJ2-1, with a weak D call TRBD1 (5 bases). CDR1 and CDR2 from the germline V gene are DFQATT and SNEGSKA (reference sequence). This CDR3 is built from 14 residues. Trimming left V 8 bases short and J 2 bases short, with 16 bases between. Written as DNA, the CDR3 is TGCAGTCCTTCCTCGTGGACAACCTACAATGAGCAGTTCTTC. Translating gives CSPSSWTTYNEQFF.

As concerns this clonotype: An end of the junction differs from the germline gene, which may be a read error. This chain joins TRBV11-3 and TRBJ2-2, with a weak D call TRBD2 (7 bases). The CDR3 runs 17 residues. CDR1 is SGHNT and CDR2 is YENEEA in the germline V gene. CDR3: CAGSLGGRRDTIGGLFF. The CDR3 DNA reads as TGTGCCGGCAGCTTGGGCGGGAGACGAGACACCATCGGGGGGCTCTTTTTT.

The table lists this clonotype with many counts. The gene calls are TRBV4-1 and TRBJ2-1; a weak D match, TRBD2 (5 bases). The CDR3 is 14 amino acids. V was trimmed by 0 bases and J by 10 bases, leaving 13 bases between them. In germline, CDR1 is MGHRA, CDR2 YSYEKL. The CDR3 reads CASSQDPRTGEQFF. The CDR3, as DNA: TGCGCCAGCAGCCAAGATCCCCGGACTGGGGAGCAGTTCTTC.

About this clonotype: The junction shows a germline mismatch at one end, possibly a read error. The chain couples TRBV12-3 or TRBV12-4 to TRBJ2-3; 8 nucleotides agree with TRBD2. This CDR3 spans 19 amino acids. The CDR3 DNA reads TGTCCCAGCAGTTCCCCCCTTGGCGGGAGGTTGTTAGCAACAGATACGCAGTACTTT. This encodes CPSSSPLGGRLLATDTQYF.

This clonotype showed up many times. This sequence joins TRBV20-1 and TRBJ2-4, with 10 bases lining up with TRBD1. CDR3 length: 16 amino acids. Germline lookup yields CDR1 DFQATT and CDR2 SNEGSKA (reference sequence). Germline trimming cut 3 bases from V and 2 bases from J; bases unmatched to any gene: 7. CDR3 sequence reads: CSASWDRGSPKNIQYF. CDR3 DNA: TGCAGTGCTAGTTGGGACAGGGGTTCCCCCAAAAACATTCAGTACTTC.

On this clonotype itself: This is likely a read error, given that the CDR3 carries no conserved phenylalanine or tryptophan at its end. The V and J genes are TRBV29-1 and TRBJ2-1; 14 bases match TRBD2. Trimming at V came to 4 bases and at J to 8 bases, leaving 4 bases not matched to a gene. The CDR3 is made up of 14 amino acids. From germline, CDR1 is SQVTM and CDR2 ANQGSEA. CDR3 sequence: CSVAGTSGSYEQFL. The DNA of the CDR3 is TGCAGCGTTGCTGGGACTAGCGGGAGCTATGAGCAGTTCTTG.

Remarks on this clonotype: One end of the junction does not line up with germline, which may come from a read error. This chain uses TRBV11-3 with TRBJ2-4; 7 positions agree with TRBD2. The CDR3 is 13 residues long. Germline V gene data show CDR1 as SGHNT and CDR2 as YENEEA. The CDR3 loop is CASGRTSENIQYF. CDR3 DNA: TGTGCCAGCGGCAGGACTAGTGAAAACATTCAGTACTTT.

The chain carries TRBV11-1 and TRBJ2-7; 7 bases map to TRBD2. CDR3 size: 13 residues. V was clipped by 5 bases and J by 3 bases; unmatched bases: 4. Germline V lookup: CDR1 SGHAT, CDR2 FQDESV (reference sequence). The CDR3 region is CASSRGRDYEQYF. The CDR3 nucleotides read TGTGCCAGCAGCCGAGGGAGGGACTACGAGCAGTACTTC.

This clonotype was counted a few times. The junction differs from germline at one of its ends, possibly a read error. The DNA for the CDR3 is TGCATTGCTAGCGAAGAGAACTATGGCTACACCTTC. This encodes CIASEENYGYTF. The J gene is TRBJ1-2, the V gene TRBV20-1; D is ambiguous. CDR1 and CDR2 (germline): DFQATT, SNEGSKA (reference sequence). The CDR3 has 12 residues.

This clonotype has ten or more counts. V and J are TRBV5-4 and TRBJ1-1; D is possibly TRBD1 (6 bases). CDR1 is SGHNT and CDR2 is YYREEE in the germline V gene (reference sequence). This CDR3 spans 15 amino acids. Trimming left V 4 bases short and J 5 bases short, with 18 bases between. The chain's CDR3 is CASSHKQGFGTEAFF. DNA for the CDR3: TGTGCCAGCAGCCATAAACAGGGATTTGGAACTGAAGCTTTCTTT.

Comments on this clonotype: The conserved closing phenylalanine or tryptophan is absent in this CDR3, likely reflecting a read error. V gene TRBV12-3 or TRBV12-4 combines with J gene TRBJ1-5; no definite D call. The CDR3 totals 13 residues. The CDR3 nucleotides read TGTGACAGCAGTTTAGGGCAGTCCCAACCCCAGCATTCT. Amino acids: CDSSLGQSQPQHS.

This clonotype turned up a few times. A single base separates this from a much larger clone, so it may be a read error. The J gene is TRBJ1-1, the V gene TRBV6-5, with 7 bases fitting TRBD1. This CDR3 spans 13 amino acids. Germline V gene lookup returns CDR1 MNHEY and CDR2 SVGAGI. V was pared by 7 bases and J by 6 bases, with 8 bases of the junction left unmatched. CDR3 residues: CASTRQGGAEAFF. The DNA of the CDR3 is TGTGCCAGCACCCGACAGGGAGGTGCTGAAGCTTTCTTT.

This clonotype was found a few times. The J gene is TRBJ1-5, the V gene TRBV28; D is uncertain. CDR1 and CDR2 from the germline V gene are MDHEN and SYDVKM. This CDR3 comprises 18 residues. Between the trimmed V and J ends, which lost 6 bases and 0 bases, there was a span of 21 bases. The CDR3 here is CASSRGRRALDSNQPQHF. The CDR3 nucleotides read TGTGCCAGCAGCCGCGGGCGGAGGGCTTTGGATAGCAATCAGCCCCAGCATTTT.

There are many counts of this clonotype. The CDR3 protein is CASSRMTGSTDTQYF. The CDR3 DNA sequence: TGTGCCAGCAGCCGGATGACGGGGAGCACAGATACGCAGTATTTT. The chain couples TRBV7-9 to TRBJ2-3; perhaps TRBD2 as D (5 bases). CDR3 size: 15 residues. The V end lost 5 bases, the J end lost 0 bases, and 12 bases lay between the germline ends. The germline gives CDR1 SEHNR, CDR2 FQNEAQ (reference sequence). The full variable domain, with the rest looked up from reference TRBV7-9 and TRBJ2-3, is DTGVSQNPRHKITKRGQNVTFRCDPISEHNRLYWYRQTLGQGPEFLTYFQNEAQLEKSRLLSDRFSAERPKGSFSTLEIQRTEQGDSAMYLCASSRMTGSTDTQYFGPGTRLTVL.

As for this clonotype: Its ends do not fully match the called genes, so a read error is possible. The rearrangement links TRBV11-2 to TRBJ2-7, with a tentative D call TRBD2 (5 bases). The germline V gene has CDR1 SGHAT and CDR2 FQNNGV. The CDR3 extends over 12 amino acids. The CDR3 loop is CVSSLGLHEQYF. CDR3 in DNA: TGTGTCAGCAGCTTAGGACTGCACGAACAGTACTTT.

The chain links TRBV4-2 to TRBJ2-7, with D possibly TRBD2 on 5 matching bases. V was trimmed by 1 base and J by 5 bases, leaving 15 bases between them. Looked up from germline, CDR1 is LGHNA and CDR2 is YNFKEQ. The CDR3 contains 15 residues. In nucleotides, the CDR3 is TGTGCCAGCAGCCAAGGCACAGACGGGGTCGACGAGCAGTACTTC. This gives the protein CASSQGTDGVDEQYF.

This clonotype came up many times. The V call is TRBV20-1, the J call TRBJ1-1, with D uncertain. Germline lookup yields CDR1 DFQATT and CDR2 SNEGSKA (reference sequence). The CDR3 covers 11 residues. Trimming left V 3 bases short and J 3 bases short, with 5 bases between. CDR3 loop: CSASGDTEAFF. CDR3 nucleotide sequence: TGCAGTGCTAGTGGGGACACTGAAGCTTTCTTT.

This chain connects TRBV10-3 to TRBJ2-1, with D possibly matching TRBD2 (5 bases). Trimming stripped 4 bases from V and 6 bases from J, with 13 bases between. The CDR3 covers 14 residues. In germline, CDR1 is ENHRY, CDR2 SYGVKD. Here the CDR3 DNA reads TGTGCCATCAGTGTGGTGGGAGAAGTCAATGAGCAGTTCTTC. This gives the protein CAISVVGEVNEQFF.

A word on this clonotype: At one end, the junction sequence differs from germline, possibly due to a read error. The CDR3 sequence: CSVVAEWPHQPQHF. DNA of the CDR3: TGCAGTGTTGTGGCGGAGTGGCCCCATCAGCCCCAGCATTTT. The genes are TRBV29-1 and TRBJ1-5; D is unclear. CDR1 is SQVTM, CDR2 ANQGSEA, per germline. The CDR3 is made up of 14 amino acids.

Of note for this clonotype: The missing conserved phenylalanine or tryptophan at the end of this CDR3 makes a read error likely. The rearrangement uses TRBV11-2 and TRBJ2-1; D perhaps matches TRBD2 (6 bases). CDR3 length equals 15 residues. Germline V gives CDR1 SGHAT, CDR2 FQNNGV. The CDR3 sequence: CVSSSHRGMRDEQFS. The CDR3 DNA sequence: TGTGTCAGCAGCTCGCACCGGGGGATGAGGGATGAGCAGTTCTCC.

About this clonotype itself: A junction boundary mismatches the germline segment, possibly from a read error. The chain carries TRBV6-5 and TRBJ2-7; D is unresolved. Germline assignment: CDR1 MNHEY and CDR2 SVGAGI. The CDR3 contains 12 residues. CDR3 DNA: TGTGTCAGCTTACCGAGCTCCTACGAGCAGTACTTC. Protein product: CVSLPSSYEQYF.